Listed below are T cell receptor beta chains from one sample, sequenced in a study of T cell repertoires in cytomegalovirus infection. TCRdb re-analysed the reads in MiXCR, keeping a single row per CDR3 protein. The table has over 150,000 distinct CDR3 sequences, roughly a sixth seen once. The source material was CD8+ T cells from PBMCs. Receptor source: a human donor in good health (CMV status not recorded). Some clones in this sample may be carry-over from other donors' samples. Both conserved end residues are part of each CDR3. Clone size appears in some rows only: once, few, many, or a class for an expanded clone.

V	size	J	CDR3
TRBV5-8	.	TRBJ1-4	CASRRGLTASINEKLFF
TRBV7-9	.	TRBJ1-1	CASSPRGGNTEAFF
TRBV25-1	few	TRBJ2-7	CASSEYYTYEQYF
TRBV28	.	TRBJ1-6	CASSWTGRHYNSPLHF
TRBV10-3	few	TRBJ1-1	CAISESYAGLNTEAFF
TRBV6-2/TRBV6-3	.	TRBJ2-2	CASSSGVTSSGELFF
TRBV10-3	few	TRBJ1-2	CATQGAEGYTF
TRBV27	once	TRBJ1-1	CASSSIPGQGTNTEAFF
TRBV7-8	.	TRBJ2-7	CASRNPSYEQYF
TRBV9	.	TRBJ2-1	CASSVEGGRYNEQFF
TRBV7-9	.	TRBJ2-7	CASSPPPAGGAYEQYF
TRBV20-1	.	TRBJ2-7	CSVNPTDSYEQYF
TRBV7-2	.	TRBJ2-2	CASSLTAGGAGELFF
TRBV4-2	few	TRBJ1-2	CASSQDLASDSYGYTF
TRBV12-5	.	TRBJ2-1	CASGLMGYEQFF
TRBV7-2	many	TRBJ1-1	CASSFRTGRTEAFF
TRBV2	few	TRBJ2-7	CATLPKGGLTHEQYF
TRBV20-1	few	TRBJ2-5	CSAHLGTQYF
TRBV2	.	TRBJ1-1	CASTTDRLNTEAFF
TRBV11-2	few	TRBJ2-7	CASSRSGVEQYF
TRBV25-1	few	TRBJ2-2	CASSDPNTGELFF
TRBV9	.	TRBJ2-5	CASSSRTILGETQYF